The 14 T cell receptor beta chains given below trace back to one sample, sequenced in a study of shared clonotypes between healthy human individuals. Data came from immunoSEQ multiplex PCR; TCRdb stores just in-frame clones and leaves some out. The table has 2 million to 2.5 million clones, 85% to 95% seen once. Selected positively for CCR7 and CD45RO-negative, naive CD8 cells excluded terminally differentiated effector memory CD45RA+ cells. Sample: naive CD8+ T cells from PBMCs. Source of these receptors: a man in his late teens or twenties in good health. Some clones in this sample may be carry-over from other donors' samples.

This clone was counted a single time. The V and J genes are TRBV5-4 and TRBJ2-2, with D possibly being TRBD1 (6 bases). The CDR3 length is 16 residues. Trimming removed 2 bases from V and 1 base from J, with 12 bases in between. The V gene's germline CDR1 is SGHNT and CDR2 YYREEE (reference sequence). CDR3 amino acids: CASSLRRGMNTGELFF. In DNA form, the CDR3 reads TGTGCCAGCAGCTTACGTAGGGGGATGAACACCGGGGAGCTGTTTTTT.

V and J are TRBV7-2 and TRBJ2-1; D is undetermined. CDR1 and CDR2 from the germline V gene are SGHTA and FQGNSA. V lost 2 bases, J lost 7 bases, and 15 bases lay in between. The CDR3 has 15 residues. The CDR3 here is CASSLLRSSPNEQFF. The CDR3 region has the DNA TGTGCCAGCAGCTTATTAAGGTCTTCCCCGAATGAGCAGTTCTTC.

The chain links TRBV4-3 to TRBJ2-5; D is unclear. Germline CDR1 reads LGHNA; CDR2 reads YSLEER. This CDR3 has 14 residues. V gave up 0 bases and J gave up 5 bases, with 10 bases separating them. The DNA of the CDR3 is TGCGCCAGCAGCCAAGAGGTCCTCGGTGAGACCCAGTACTTC. Its translation is CASSQEVLGETQYF.

V and J are TRBV6-5 and TRBJ1-1; 7 nucleotides align to TRBD1. Germline CDR1 is MNHEY and CDR2 is SVGAGI. The CDR3 totals 13 residues. V was clipped by 5 bases and J by 8 bases; unmatched bases: 8. This CDR3 reads CASSPYRGREAFF. In DNA form, the CDR3 reads TGTGCCAGCAGTCCATACAGGGGACGGGAAGCTTTCTTT.

The table lists this clone with a few counts. The chain employs TRBV6-5 and TRBJ1-1; weak D call: TRBD1 (5 bases). The CDR3 contains 15 residues. Trimming left V 2 bases short and J 1 base short, with 11 bases between. Germline assignment: CDR1 MNHEY and CDR2 SVGAGI. The CDR3, as DNA: TGTGCCAGCAGTTACCGTTACGGACAGAACACTGAAGCTTTCTTT. As protein: CASSYRYGQNTEAFF.

V is TRBV9 and J is TRBJ2-2; 10 nucleotides line up with TRBD1. CDR1 SGDLS and CDR2 YYNGEE come from the germline V gene. J lost 6 bases, V lost 4 bases, and 12 bases had no gene match. The CDR3 loop spans 17 amino acids. CDR3 residues: CASSPRWGQGLAGELFF. The CDR3 nucleotides are TGTGCCAGCAGCCCCAGGTGGGGACAGGGGTTGGCCGGGGAGCTGTTTTTT.

This chain connects TRBV27 to TRBJ2-7; D call uncertain. The V and J ends lost 6 bases and 4 bases respectively, with 13 bases between them. The CDR3 totals 13 residues. Germline CDR1 MNHEY, CDR2 SMNVEV (reference sequence). CDR3 amino acids: CASSYGRRYEQYF. CDR3 sequence (DNA): TGTGCCAGCAGCTACGGACGGAGATACGAGCAGTACTTC.

This clone has more than one count but fewer than ten. This chain links TRBV30 with TRBJ1-5; 9 bases match TRBD1. Germline trimming cut 5 bases from V and 6 bases from J; bases unmatched to any gene: 5. CDR3 length equals 13 residues. The germline CDR1 and CDR2 sequences are GTSNPN and SVGIG (reference sequence). This chain's CDR3 is CAWGTGFSQPQHF. CDR3 in DNA: TGTGCCTGGGGGACAGGGTTTAGTCAGCCCCAGCATTTT.

The genes are TRBV4-1 and TRBJ2-1; 10 bases match TRBD2. There are 15 residues in the CDR3. Germline CDR1 MGHRA, CDR2 YSYEKL. V gave up 1 base and J gave up 7 bases; unmatched junction bases: 4. The DNA for the CDR3 is TGCGCCAGCAGCCAAGTAGCGGGAGGTCGAAATGAGCAGTTCTTC. It specifies CASSQVAGGRNEQFF.

Only one count was recorded for this clone. The identical CDR3 is also encoded by other nucleotide sequences in the sample. The rearrangement uses TRBV7-2 and TRBJ2-7; the match to TRBD1 covers 10 bases. V lost 6 bases to trimming and J lost 3 bases; unmatched junction nucleotides: 5. Germline values: CDR1 SGHTA, CDR2 FQGNSA. The CDR3 spans 14 residues. CDR3 bases: TGTGCCAGCAGGTCCCGGGACAGGGGCTACGAGCAGTACTTC. Its protein is CASRSRDRGYEQYF.

The chain carries TRBV7-9 and TRBJ1-2; D is unclear. CDR1 and CDR2 from the germline V gene are SEHNR and FQNEAQ (reference sequence). This CDR3 contains 14 residues. V was pared by 1 base and J by 4 bases, with 10 bases between. The CDR3 is CASSLEGLGYGYTF. The CDR3 bases are TGTGCCAGCAGCTTAGAGGGCCTGGGCTATGGCTACACCTTC.

The CDR3 region is CASSEFRDRGQPQHF. CDR3 DNA sequence: TGTGCCAGCAGTGAATTCCGGGACAGGGGTCAGCCCCAGCATTTT. The chain carries TRBV2 and TRBJ1-5; 10 nucleotides line up with TRBD1. V dropped 2 bases and J dropped 6; count of bases not matched to a gene: 4. Germline CDR1 and CDR2: SNHLY and FYNNEI. The CDR3 extends over 15 amino acids.

The chain joins TRBV7-9 to TRBJ1-5, with D possibly matching TRBD1 (5 bases). In germline, CDR1 is SEHNR, CDR2 FQNEAQ (reference sequence). The CDR3 totals 13 residues. Trimming took 7 bases from V and 6 from J, leaving 13 bases between them. In DNA, the CDR3 is TGTGCCAGCACCCTTAGTGGGGGTCAGCCCCAGCATTTT. This translates into CASTLSGGQPQHF.

The chain joins TRBV7-2 to TRBJ1-1, with D uncertain. The CDR3 has 14 amino acids. The V and J ends lost 4 bases and 1 base respectively, with 10 bases between them. Germline V gene lookup returns CDR1 SGHTA and CDR2 FQGNSA. The CDR3 DNA is TGTGCCAGCAGCTCCGGACTGTCGAACACTGAAGCTTTCTTT. Its translation is CASSSGLSNTEAFF.